This T cell receptor beta chain was identified during a study of blood T cell repertoires in COVID-19. The Seattle patients, enrolled during active infection, were followed longitudinally. Using immunoSEQ multiplex PCR, the repertoire was profiled, and TCRdb retains in-frame clones only, with some absent. The table shows around 49,000 clones, with approximately 93% occurring only once. The germline CDR1 and CDR2 sequences are SNHLY and FYNNEI. The CDR3 sequence is 12 residues long. Trimming took 7 bases from V and 7 from J, leaving 13 bases between them. The source material was peripheral blood. The chain combines TRBV2 with TRBJ1-2; D is unclear. The receptor comes from a man in his fifties or sixties with COVID-19, enrolled during active disease. The CDR3 DNA follows: TGTGCCAGCACCGAGGGAGGGATTGGCTACACCTTC. Protein: CASTEGGIGYTF.